This entry lists 26 T cell receptor beta chains sequenced from one sample in a study of low-dose radiotherapy and immunotherapy resistance in tumors. Documented time point: before trial treatment. Both TCRalpha and TCRbeta chains were reverse transcribed with V-gene-specific primers. A constant-region primer paired with the V-primer adapter amplified TCRs over about 18 PCR cycles. MiXCR, run by TCRdb on the reads, gives a single entry per CDR3 protein. The sample has approximately 70,000 distinct CDR3 sequences; less than 35% are singletons. Here the sequenced sample was PBMCs, taken before treatment. These receptors all stem from a female donor with ovarian cancer.

This clonotype was observed at least ten times. V gene TRBV30 combines with J gene TRBJ2-7, with D possibly TRBD2 on 6 matching bases. Deletions cut 1 base from V and 4 bases from J, with 11 bases between. This CDR3 has 13 amino acids. CDR1 and CDR2 (germline): GTSNPN, SVGIG (reference sequence). CDR3 residues: CAWSASAGYEQYF. As DNA, the CDR3 is TGTGCCTGGAGTGCTAGCGCTGGGTACGAGCAGTACTTC.

This clonotype was seen ten or more times. This chain connects TRBV7-6 to TRBJ2-2; 8 bases map to TRBD2. V was clipped by 1 base and J by 1 base; unmatched bases: 8. The CDR3 is 18 residues long. Germline CDR1 SGHVS, CDR2 FNYEAQ. The CDR3 nucleotides are TGTGCCAGCAGCTTAGATTTGTTGGGACTAGGGAACACCGGGGAGCTGTTTTTT. It specifies CASSLDLLGLGNTGELFF.

This clonotype occurred many times. The V gene is TRBV6-2 or TRBV6-3, the J gene TRBJ1-6; a weak D match, TRBD1 (5 bases). CDR3 length equals 12 residues. Trimming removed 7 bases at V and 9 bases at J, with 10 bases between. Per the germline V gene, CDR1 is MNHEY and CDR2 is SVGEGT. The CDR3 protein is CASNDGGSPLHF. CDR3 sequence (DNA): TGTGCCAGCAACGACGGGGGTTCACCCCTCCACTTT.

CDR3 sequence (DNA): TGTGCCAGCAGCGCGACTAGCGGGAGCTCCTACAATGAGCAGTTCTTC. Amino acids: CASSATSGSSYNEQFF. The V call is TRBV9, the J call TRBJ2-1, with 12 bases aligning to TRBD2. Germline V gene sequence: CDR1 SGDLS, CDR2 YYNGEE. V lost 3 bases and J lost 0; bases outside the gene matches: 1. The CDR3 extends over 16 amino acids.

A remark on this clonotype: This likely reflects a read error, since a far larger clone is one base away. J is TRBJ1-1 and V is TRBV7-9; maybe TRBD1 (5 bases). CDR1 is SEHNR and CDR2 is FQNEAQ in the germline V gene (reference sequence). The CDR3 is made up of 13 amino acids. The CDR3 DNA reads as TGTGCCATCAGCCAACAGGCAGGCACTGAAGCTTTCTTT. Its translation: CAISQQAGTEAFF.

This clonotype was recorded at least ten times. This chain links TRBV2 with TRBJ2-2; a possible D gene is TRBD2 (6 bases). The CDR3 consists of 13 residues. Germline V CDR1 and CDR2: SNHLY, FYNNEI. The ends were cut back, 3 bases at V and 7 bases at J, with 9 bases in the middle. CDR3 protein: CASSEGRNGELFF. CDR3 nucleotides: TGTGCCAGCAGTGAGGGGAGGAACGGGGAGCTGTTTTTT.

For this clonotype: With only one base between it and a far larger clone, this is likely a read error. The chain links TRBV7-2 to TRBJ2-7, with a weak D call TRBD2 (5 bases). Germline CDR1 reads SGHTA; CDR2 reads FQGNSA. The V end lost 0 bases, the J end lost 7 bases, and 19 bases lay between the germline ends. The CDR3 spans 16 residues. CDR3 sequence: CASSLAAGPSYNEQYF. Here the CDR3 DNA reads TGTGCCAGCAGCTTAGCGGCGGGCCCGTCCTACAATGAGCAGTACTTC.

This clonotype has more than one count but fewer than ten. This chain joins TRBV9 and TRBJ2-2; D might be TRBD1 (7 bases). The V end lost 8 bases, the J end lost 17 bases, and 40 bases lay between the germline ends. The CDR3 sequence is 18 residues long. CDR1 and CDR2 from the germline V gene are SGDLS and YYNGEE. CDR3 protein: CASSGGSWTGELLFFFFF. DNA for the CDR3: TGTGCCAGTTCAGGGGGGAGTTGGACCGGGGAGCTGTTGTTTTTTTTTTTTTTT.

The chain links TRBV28 to TRBJ1-2; the match to TRBD1 covers 12 bases. With 6 bases clipped from V and 9 bases from J, the junction kept 8 bases outside the gene matches. The germline V gene has CDR1 MDHEN and CDR2 SYDVKM. The CDR3 is 14 amino acids. The DNA of the CDR3 is TGTGCCAGCAGGCCCACCGGGACAGGGGGCCGCTACACCTTC. Translation: CASRPTGTGGRYTF.

In this sample, this clonotype is medium-sized. The chain recombines TRBV5-6 with TRBJ2-3; D perhaps matches TRBD2 (6 bases). The germline V and J ends were trimmed by 2 bases and 1 base, with 14 bases remaining between them. The germline CDR1 and CDR2 sequences are SGHDT and YYEEEE. This CDR3 comprises 16 residues. CDR3 sequence: CASSFAGRAGTDTQYF. CDR3 bases: TGTGCCAGCAGCTTCGCGGGGCGGGCCGGCACAGATACGCAGTATTTT.

In this sample, this clonotype turned up a few times. This chain joins TRBV7-9 and TRBJ1-2; 8 bases are shared with TRBD1. Germline V gene sequence: CDR1 SEHNR, CDR2 FQNEAQ (reference sequence). The junction had 14 bases not matched to a gene; V was cut back by 5 bases and J by 6 bases. The CDR3 runs to 16 residues. As DNA, the CDR3 is TGTGCCAGCAGCCCAAACCTCCGACAGGGGAAAGATGGCTACACCTTC. It specifies CASSPNLRQGKDGYTF. The complete variable domain, with remaining parts taken from reference TRBV7-9 and TRBJ1-2, reads DTGVSQNPRHKITKRGQNVTFRCDPISEHNRLYWYRQTLGQGPEFLTYFQNEAQLEKSRLLSDRFSAERPKGSFSTLEIQRTEQGDSAMYLCASSPNLRQGKDGYTFGSGTRLTVV.

This clonotype was detected ten times or more. V usage is TRBV6-2 or TRBV6-3 and J usage is TRBJ1-5, with 8 bases lining up with TRBD1. Germline values: CDR1 MNHEY, CDR2 SVGEGT. V lost 2 bases to trimming and J lost 0 bases; unmatched junction nucleotides: 12. The CDR3 has 19 residues. The CDR3 DNA reads as TGTGCCAGCAGTTACGGGGCCCGACAGGGGCTCGATAGCAATCAGCCCCAGCATTTT. It yields the protein CASSYGARQGLDSNQPQHF.

About this clonotype itself: At one of its ends the junction is not consistent with the germline gene, which may arise from a read error. The rearrangement uses TRBV20-1 and TRBJ2-7, with unresolved D. The CDR3 length is 12 residues. Germline lookup yields CDR1 DFQATT and CDR2 SNEGSKA (reference sequence). CDR3 protein: CSARGISYEQYF. In DNA form, the CDR3 reads TGCAGTGCGAGAGGTATTTCCTACGAGCAGTACTTC.

This chain joins TRBV9 and TRBJ1-1; 9 bases line up with TRBD1. This CDR3 region has 16 residues. The V and J ends lost 3 bases and 3 bases, in that order; junction bases with no gene match: 9. CDR1 and CDR2 from the germline V gene are SGDLS and YYNGEE. As DNA, the CDR3 is TGTGCCAGCAGCGAGGGGGGGACAGGGTTGGACACTGAAGCTTTCTTT. It yields the protein CASSEGGTGLDTEAFF. Together with reference TRBV9 and TRBJ1-1, the CDR3 gives the full variable domain: DSGVTQTPKHLITATGQRVTLRCSPRSGDLSVYWYQQSLDQGLQFLIQYYNGEERAKGNILERFSAQQFPDLHSELNLSSLELGDSALYFCASSEGGTGLDTEAFFGQGTRLTVV.

The rearrangement joins TRBV4-2 to TRBJ1-3; TRBD1 is a possible D gene (5 bases). The CDR3 contains 16 residues. Looked up from germline, CDR1 is LGHNA and CDR2 is YNFKEQ. V was trimmed by 1 base and J by 2 bases, leaving 12 bases between them. Here the CDR3 reads CASSQAGVGAGNTIYF. The CDR3 DNA reads TGTGCCAGCAGCCAAGCGGGGGTAGGTGCTGGAAACACCATATATTTT.

This clonotype occurred many times. This chain joins TRBV28 and TRBJ1-1; 10 bases align to TRBD1. The germline V gene has CDR1 MDHEN and CDR2 SYDVKM. The ends lost 2 bases at V and 4 bases at J; junction bases unmatched: 7. This CDR3 is 16 amino acids long. The CDR3 DNA sequence: TGTGCCAGCAGTTTACCGGGACAGGGGTTTGGCACTGAAGCTTTCTTT. Translating it yields CASSLPGQGFGTEAFF. The full variable domain, in which reference TRBV28 and TRBJ1-1 provide the parts outside the CDR3, is DVKVTQSSRYLVKRTGEKVFLECVQDMDHENMFWYRQDPGLGLRLIYFSYDVKMKEKGDIPEGYSVSREKKERFSLILESASTNQTSMYLCASSLPGQGFGTEAFFGQGTRLTVV.

In this sample, this clonotype turned up many times. J is TRBJ1-5 and V is TRBV28; D gene uncertain. Germline values: CDR1 MDHEN, CDR2 SYDVKM. V shed 8 bases and J shed 0 bases, with 8 bases lying between them. This CDR3 spans 13 amino acids. This CDR3 reads CASGSYSNQPQHF. CDR3 in DNA: TGTGCCAGCGGAAGTTATAGCAATCAGCCCCAGCATTTT.

This clonotype was seen repeatedly, ten times or more. J is TRBJ2-2 and V is TRBV7-2; a weak D match, TRBD2 (5 bases). Germline CDR1 is SGHTA and CDR2 is FQGNSA. V gave up 1 base and J gave up 4 bases, with 10 bases separating them. This CDR3 spans 15 amino acids. CDR3 amino acids: CASSLDRGTTGELFF. DNA for the CDR3: TGTGCCAGCAGCTTAGATCGGGGTACCACCGGGGAGCTGTTTTTT.

The rearrangement joins TRBV9 to TRBJ2-3, with D hard to call. The CDR3 extends over 15 amino acids. Germline values: CDR1 SGDLS, CDR2 YYNGEE. Trimming removed 0 bases from V and 0 bases from J, with 8 bases in between. In DNA form, the CDR3 reads TGTGCCAGCAGCGTAGGAGTGGGGAGCACAGATACGCAGTATTTT. Its protein is CASSVGVGSTDTQYF. Full variable domain (missing parts from reference TRBV9 and TRBJ2-3): DSGVTQTPKHLITATGQRVTLRCSPRSGDLSVYWYQQSLDQGLQFLIQYYNGEERAKGNILERFSAQQFPDLHSELNLSSLELGDSALYFCASSVGVGSTDTQYFGPGTRLTVL.

The sample holds many counts of this clonotype. The chain links TRBV6-2 or TRBV6-3 to TRBJ1-1, with 7 bases identical to TRBD1. The CDR3 loop spans 14 amino acids. Germline V gives CDR1 MNHEY, CDR2 SVGEGT. Trimming took 7 bases from V and 0 from J; bases not matched to a gene: 5. The CDR3 nucleotides are TGTGCCAGCAACCCGGGACAGCTGAACACTGAAGCTTTCTTT. Its protein product is CASNPGQLNTEAFF.

This clonotype was detected once. The V and J genes are TRBV5-4 and TRBJ1-4; D is unclear. Germline values: CDR1 SGHNT, CDR2 YYREEE (reference sequence). The CDR3 length is 14 residues. Trimming pared 4 bases from V and 5 bases from J, leaving 12 bases between. The CDR3 DNA reads TGTGCCAGCAGCCGGGAGGTCACAAATGAAAAACTGTTTTTT. This encodes CASSREVTNEKLFF. The full variable domain, completed using reference TRBV5-4 and TRBJ1-4, is ETGVTQSPTHLIKTRGQQVTLRCSSQSGHNTVSWYQQALGQGPQFIFQYYREEENGRGNFPPRFSGLQFPNYSSELNVNALELDDSALYLCASSREVTNEKLFFGSGTQLSVL.

This clonotype was detected many times. The rearrangement uses TRBV16 and TRBJ2-1; 10 bases map to TRBD1. The CDR3 is 13 residues long. The germline gives CDR1 KGHSY, CDR2 FQNENV. The V gene end was trimmed by 0 bases and the J gene end by 14 bases; junction bases not matched to a gene: 4. The DNA for the CDR3 is TGTGCCAGCAGCCAATCGGGACAGGGGTATGAGTTCTTC. As protein: CASSQSGQGYEFF.

The chain joins TRBV3-1 to TRBJ2-1, with D perhaps TRBD2 (6 bases). The CDR3 runs to 16 residues. The germline V gene has CDR1 LGHDT and CDR2 YNNKEL (reference sequence). Trimming took off 4 bases at V and 4 bases at J, with 17 bases between the two ends. CDR3 bases: TGTGCCAGCAGCCCTGCGCTTGGCGGGAAATACAATGAGCAGTTCTTC. Translated: CASSPALGGKYNEQFF.

This clonotype was recorded at least ten times. The CDR3 reads CASSLAIGSGRPDTQYF. The CDR3 region has the DNA TGTGCCAGCAGCTTAGCGATAGGTAGCGGGAGGCCAGATACGCAGTATTTT. J is TRBJ2-3 and V is TRBV7-6; 10 bases are shared with TRBD2. CDR1 is SGHVS and CDR2 is FNYEAQ in the germline V gene. This CDR3 region has 17 residues. Unmatched junction bases numbered 7, after V lost 0 bases and J lost 4 bases. The whole variable domain, remainder taken from reference TRBV7-6 and TRBJ2-3, is GAGVSQSPRYKVTKRGQDVALRCDPISGHVSLYWYRQALGQGPEFLTYFNYEAQQDKSGLPNDRFSAERPEGSISTLTIQRTEQRDSAMYRCASSLAIGSGRPDTQYFGPGTRLTVL.

This clonotype has ten or more counts. The J gene is TRBJ2-5, the V gene TRBV7-9, with D unclear. Germline-derived CDR1 and CDR2 are SEHNR and FQNEAQ (reference sequence). The V gene lost 2 bases and the J gene lost 4 bases, with 14 bases spanning the gap. There are 15 residues in the CDR3. Here the CDR3 DNA reads TGTGCCAGCAGCTTAAGAGCTGGGATGGTAGAGACCCAGTACTTC. As protein: CASSLRAGMVETQYF.

This clonotype came up many times. This sequence joins TRBV7-2 and TRBJ2-5; tentative D call: TRBD2 (6 bases). The CDR3 runs 14 residues. The V gene lost 3 bases and the J gene lost 5 bases, with 13 bases spanning the gap. CDR1 and CDR2 from the germline V gene are SGHTA and FQGNSA. CDR3 loop: CASSFGGPPETQYF. CDR3 coding DNA: TGTGCCAGCAGCTTCGGGGGACCGCCGGAGACCCAGTACTTC.